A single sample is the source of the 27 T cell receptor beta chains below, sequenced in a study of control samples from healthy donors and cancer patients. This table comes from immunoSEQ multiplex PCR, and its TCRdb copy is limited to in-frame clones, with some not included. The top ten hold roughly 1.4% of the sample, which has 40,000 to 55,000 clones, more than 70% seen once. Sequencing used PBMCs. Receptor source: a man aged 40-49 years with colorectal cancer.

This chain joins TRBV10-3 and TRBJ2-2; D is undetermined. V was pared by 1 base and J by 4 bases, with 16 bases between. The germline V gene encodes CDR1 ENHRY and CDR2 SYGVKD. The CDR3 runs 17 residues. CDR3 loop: CAISEFDGYDGTGELFF. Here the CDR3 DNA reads TGTGCCATCAGTGAGTTTGATGGATACGACGGCACCGGGGAGCTGTTTTTT.

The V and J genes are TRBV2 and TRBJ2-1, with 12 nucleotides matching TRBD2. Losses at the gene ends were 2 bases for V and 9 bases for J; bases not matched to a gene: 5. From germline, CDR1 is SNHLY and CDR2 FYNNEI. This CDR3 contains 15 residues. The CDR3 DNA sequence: TGTGCCAGCAGTGAACTAGCGGGAGGGCCTATTGAGCAGTTCTTC. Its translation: CASSELAGGPIEQFF. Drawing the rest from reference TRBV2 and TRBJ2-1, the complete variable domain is EPEVTQTPSHQVTQMGQEVILRCVPISNHLYFYWYRQILGQKVEFLVSFYNNEISEKSEIFDDQFSVERPDGSNFTLKIRSTKLEDSAMYFCASSELAGGPIEQFFGPGTRLTVL.

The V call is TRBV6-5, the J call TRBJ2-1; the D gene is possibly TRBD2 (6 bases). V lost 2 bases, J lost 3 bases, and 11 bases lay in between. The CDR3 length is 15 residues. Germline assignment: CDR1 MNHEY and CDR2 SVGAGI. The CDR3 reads CASSYRGRIYNEQFF. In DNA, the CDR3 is TGTGCCAGCAGTTACCGGGGGAGAATCTACAATGAGCAGTTCTTC.

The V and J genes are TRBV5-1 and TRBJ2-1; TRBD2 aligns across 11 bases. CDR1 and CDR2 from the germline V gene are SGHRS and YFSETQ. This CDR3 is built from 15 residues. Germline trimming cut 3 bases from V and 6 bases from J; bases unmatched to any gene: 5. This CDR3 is CASSYEGLAVNEQFF. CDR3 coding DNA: TGCGCCAGCAGCTACGAGGGACTAGCGGTCAATGAGCAGTTCTTC.

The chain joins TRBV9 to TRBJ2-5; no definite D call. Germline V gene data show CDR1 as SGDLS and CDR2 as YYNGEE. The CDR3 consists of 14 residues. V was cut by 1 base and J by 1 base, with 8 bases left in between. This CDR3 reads CASSVSPLQETQYF. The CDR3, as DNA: TGTGCCAGCAGCGTAAGCCCACTCCAAGAGACCCAGTACTTC.

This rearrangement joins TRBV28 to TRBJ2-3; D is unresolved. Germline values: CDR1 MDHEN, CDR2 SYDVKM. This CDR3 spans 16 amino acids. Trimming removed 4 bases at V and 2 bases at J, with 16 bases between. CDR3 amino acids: CASSYLDFRNTDTQYF. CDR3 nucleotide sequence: TGTGCCAGCAGTTACCTTGACTTCAGGAACACAGATACGCAGTATTTT.

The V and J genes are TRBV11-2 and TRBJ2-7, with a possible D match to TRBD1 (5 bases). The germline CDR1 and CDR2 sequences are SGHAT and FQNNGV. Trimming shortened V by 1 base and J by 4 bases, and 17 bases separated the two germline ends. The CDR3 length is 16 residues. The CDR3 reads CASSLAPQGRRYEQYF. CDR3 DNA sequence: TGTGCCAGCAGCTTAGCGCCCCAGGGTCGTAGATACGAGCAGTACTTC.

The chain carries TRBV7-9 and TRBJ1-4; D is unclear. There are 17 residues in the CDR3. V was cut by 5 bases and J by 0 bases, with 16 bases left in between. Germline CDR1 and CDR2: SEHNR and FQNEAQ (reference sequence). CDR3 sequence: CASSEQSRLATNEKLFF. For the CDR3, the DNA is TGTGCCAGCAGCGAGCAGTCAAGACTGGCAACTAATGAAAAACTGTTTTTT. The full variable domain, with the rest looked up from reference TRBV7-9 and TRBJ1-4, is DTGVSQNPRHKITKRGQNVTFRCDPISEHNRLYWYRQTLGQGPEFLTYFQNEAQLEKSRLLSDRFSAERPKGSFSTLEIQRTEQGDSAMYLCASSEQSRLATNEKLFFGSGTQLSVL.

The DNA of the CDR3 is TGTGCCAGCAGACAGACCAATGAGCAGTTCTTC. It specifies CASRQTNEQFF. V is TRBV7-2 and J is TRBJ2-1, with D unclear. The CDR3 contains 11 residues. The germline V gene encodes CDR1 SGHTA and CDR2 FQGNSA. V was trimmed by 6 bases and J by 6 bases, leaving 6 bases between them.

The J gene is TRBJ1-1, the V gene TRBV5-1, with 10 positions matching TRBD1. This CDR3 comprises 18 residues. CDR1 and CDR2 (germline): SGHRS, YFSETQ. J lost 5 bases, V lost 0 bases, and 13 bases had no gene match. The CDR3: CASSLARRQGAARTEAFF. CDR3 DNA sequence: TGCGCCAGCAGCTTGGCACGGCGACAGGGGGCCGCGAGGACTGAAGCTTTCTTT.

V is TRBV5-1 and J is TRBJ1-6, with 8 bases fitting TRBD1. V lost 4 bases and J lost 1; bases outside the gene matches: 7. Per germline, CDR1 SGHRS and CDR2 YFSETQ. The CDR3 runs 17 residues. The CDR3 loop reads CASSGGQGWSYNSPLHF. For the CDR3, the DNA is TGCGCCAGCAGCGGAGGACAGGGCTGGTCCTATAATTCACCCCTCCACTTT.

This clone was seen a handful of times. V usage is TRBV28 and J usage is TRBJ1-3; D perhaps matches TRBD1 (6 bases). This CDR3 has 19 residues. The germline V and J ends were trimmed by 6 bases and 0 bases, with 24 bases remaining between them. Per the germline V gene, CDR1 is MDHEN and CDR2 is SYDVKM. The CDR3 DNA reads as TGTGCCAGCAGCTTACGTACACGGCGGGACACCGGCTCTGGAAACACCATATATTTT. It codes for CASSLRTRRDTGSGNTIYF. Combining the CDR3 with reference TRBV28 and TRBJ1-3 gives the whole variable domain DVKVTQSSRYLVKRTGEKVFLECVQDMDHENMFWYRQDPGLGLRLIYFSYDVKMKEKGDIPEGYSVSREKKERFSLILESASTNQTSMYLCASSLRTRRDTGSGNTIYFGEGSWLTVV.

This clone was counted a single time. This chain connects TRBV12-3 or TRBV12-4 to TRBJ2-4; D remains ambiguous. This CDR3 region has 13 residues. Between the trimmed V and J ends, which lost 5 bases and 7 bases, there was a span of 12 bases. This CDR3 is CASSPARRNIQYF. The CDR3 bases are TGTGCCAGCAGTCCTGCCCGCCGGAACATTCAGTACTTC.

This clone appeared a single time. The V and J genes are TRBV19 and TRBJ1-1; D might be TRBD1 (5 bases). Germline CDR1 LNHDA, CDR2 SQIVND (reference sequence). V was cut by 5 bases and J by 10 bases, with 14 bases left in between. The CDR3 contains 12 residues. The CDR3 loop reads CASSLPGTAAFF. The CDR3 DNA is TGTGCCAGTAGTTTACCCGGGACCGCAGCTTTCTTT.

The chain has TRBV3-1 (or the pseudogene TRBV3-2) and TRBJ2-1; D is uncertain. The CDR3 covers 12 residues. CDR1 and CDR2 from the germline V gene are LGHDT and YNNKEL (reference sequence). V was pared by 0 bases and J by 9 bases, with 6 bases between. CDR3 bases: TGTGCCAGCAGCCAAGACCGGTGTGAGCAGTTCTTC. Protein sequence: CASSQDRCEQFF.

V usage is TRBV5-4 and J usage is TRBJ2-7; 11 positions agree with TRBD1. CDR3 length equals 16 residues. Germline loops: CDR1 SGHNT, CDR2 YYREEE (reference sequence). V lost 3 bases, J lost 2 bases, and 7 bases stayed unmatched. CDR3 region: CASSWGQGVVPYEQYF. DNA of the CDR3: TGTGCCAGCAGCTGGGGACAGGGGGTTGTTCCCTACGAGCAGTACTTC.

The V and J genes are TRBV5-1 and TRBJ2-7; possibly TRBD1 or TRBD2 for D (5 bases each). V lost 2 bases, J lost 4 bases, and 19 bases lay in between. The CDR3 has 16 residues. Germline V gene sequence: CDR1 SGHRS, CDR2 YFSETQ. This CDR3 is CASSFRAGTQGYEQYF. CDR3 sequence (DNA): TGCGCCAGCAGCTTCCGCGCCGGGACGCAGGGTTACGAGCAGTACTTC. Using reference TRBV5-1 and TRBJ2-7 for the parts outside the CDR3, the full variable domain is KAGVTQTPRYLIKTRGQQVTLSCSPISGHRSVSWYQQTPGQGLQFLFEYFSETQRNKGNFPGRFSGRQFSNSRSEMNVSTLELGDSALYLCASSFRAGTQGYEQYFGPGTRLTVT.

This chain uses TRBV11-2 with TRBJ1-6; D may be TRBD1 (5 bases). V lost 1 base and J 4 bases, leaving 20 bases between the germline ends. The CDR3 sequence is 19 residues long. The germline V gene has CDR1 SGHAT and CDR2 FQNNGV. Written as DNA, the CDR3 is TGTGCCAGCAGCTTAGGTGGCCAGGGTCGGTTCTCGTATAATTCACCCCTCCACTTT. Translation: CASSLGGQGRFSYNSPLHF. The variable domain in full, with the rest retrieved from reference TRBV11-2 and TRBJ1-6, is EAGVAQSPRYKIIEKRQSVAFWCNPISGHATLYWYQQILGQGPKLLIQFQNNGVVDDSQLPKDRFSAERLKGVDSTLKIQPAKLEDSAVYLCASSLGGQGRFSYNSPLHFGNGTRLTVT.

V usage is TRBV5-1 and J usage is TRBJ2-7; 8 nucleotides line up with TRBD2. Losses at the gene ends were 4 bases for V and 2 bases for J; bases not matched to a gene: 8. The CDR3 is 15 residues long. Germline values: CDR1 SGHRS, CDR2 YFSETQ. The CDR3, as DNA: TGCGCCAGCAGCCTTCTAGCGGGTTTCCCCTACGAGCAGTACTTC. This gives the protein CASSLLAGFPYEQYF.

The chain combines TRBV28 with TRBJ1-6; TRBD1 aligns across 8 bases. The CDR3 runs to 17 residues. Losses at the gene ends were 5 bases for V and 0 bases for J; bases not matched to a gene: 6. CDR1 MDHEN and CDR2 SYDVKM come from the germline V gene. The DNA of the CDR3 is TGTGCCAGCAGTCAACGACAGGGGAGCTCCTATAATTCACCCCTCCACTTT. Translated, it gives CASSQRQGSSYNSPLHF.

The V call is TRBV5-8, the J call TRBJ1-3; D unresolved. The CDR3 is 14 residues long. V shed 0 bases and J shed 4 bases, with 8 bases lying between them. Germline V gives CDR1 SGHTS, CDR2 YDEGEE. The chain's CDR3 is CASSLDGVGNTIYF. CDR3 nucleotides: TGTGCCAGCAGCTTGGACGGTGTGGGAAACACCATATATTTT. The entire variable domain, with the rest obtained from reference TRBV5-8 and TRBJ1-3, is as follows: EAGVTQSPTHLIKTRGQQATLRCSPISGHTSVYWYQQALGLGLQFLLWYDEGEERNRGNFPPRFSGRQFPNYSSELNVNALELEDSALYLCASSLDGVGNTIYFGEGSWLTVV.

The CDR3 loop reads CASSPGQGANEQYF. Here the CDR3 DNA reads TGCGCCAGCAGCCCAGGACAGGGGGCCAACGAGCAGTACTTC. The gene calls are TRBV4-1 and TRBJ2-7, with 11 bases that match TRBD1. Trimming cost V 4 bases and J 5 bases; bases outside gene matches: 4. CDR3 size: 14 residues. The V gene's germline CDR1 is MGHRA and CDR2 YSYEKL.

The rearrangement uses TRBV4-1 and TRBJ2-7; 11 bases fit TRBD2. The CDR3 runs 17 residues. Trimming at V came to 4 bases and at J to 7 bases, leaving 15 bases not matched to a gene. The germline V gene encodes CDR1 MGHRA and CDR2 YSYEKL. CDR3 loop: CASSPRETSGAGREQYF. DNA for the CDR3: TGCGCCAGCAGCCCGAGGGAGACTAGCGGGGCCGGTCGGGAGCAGTACTTC.

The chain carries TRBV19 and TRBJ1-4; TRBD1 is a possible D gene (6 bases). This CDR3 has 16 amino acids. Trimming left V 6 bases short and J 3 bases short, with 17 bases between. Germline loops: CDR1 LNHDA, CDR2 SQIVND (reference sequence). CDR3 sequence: CASRRPGAGANEKLFF. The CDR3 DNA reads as TGTGCCAGTAGGCGGCCGGGGGCAGGGGCTAATGAAAAACTGTTTTTT.

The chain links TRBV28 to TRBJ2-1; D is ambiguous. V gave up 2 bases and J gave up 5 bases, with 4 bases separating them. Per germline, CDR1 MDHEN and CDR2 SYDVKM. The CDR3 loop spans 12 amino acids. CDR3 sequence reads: CASSLQDNEQFF. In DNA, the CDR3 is TGTGCCAGCAGTTTACAGGACAATGAGCAGTTCTTC.

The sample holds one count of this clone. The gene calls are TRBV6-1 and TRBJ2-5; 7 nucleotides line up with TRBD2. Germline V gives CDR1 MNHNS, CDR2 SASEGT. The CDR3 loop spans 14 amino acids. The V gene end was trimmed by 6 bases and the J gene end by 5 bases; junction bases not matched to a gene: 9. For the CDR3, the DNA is TGTGCCAGCAGCACCCGGGGGACTACTGAGACCCAGTACTTC. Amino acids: CASSTRGTTETQYF.

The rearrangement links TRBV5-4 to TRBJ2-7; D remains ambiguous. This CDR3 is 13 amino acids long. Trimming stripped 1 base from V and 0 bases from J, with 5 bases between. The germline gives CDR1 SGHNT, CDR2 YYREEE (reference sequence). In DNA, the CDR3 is TGTGCCAGCAGCTTGACACTCTCCTACGAGCAGTACTTC. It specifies CASSLTLSYEQYF.